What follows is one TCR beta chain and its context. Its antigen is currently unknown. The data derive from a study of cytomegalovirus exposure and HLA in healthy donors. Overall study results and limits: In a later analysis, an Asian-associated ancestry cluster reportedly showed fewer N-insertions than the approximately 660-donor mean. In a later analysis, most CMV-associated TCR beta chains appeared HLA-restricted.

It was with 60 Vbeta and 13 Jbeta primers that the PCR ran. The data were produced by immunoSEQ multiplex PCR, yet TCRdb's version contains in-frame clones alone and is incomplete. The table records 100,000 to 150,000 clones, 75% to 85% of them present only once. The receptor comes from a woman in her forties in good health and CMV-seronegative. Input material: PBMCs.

This CDR3 is CASSVASLAGGYNEQFF. The CDR3 DNA is TGTGCCAGCAGCGTAGCGTCCTTAGCGGGGGGGTACAATGAGCAGTTCTTC. The rearrangement links TRBV9 to TRBJ2-1; 11 positions agree with TRBD2. This CDR3 has 17 residues. Germline V CDR1 and CDR2: SGDLS, YYNGEE. V was pared by 0 bases and J by 4 bases, with 6 bases of the junction left unmatched.